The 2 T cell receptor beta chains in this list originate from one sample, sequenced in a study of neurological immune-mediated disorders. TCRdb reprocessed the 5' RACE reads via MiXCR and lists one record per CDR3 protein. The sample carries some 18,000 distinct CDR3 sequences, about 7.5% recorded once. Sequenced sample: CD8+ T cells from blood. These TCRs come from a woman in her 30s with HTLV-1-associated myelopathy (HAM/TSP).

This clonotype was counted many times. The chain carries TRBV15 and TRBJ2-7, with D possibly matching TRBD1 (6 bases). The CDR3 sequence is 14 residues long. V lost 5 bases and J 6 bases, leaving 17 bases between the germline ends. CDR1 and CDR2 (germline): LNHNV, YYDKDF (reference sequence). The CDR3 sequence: CATSVGAGDPEQYF. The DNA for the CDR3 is TGTGCCACCAGCGTGGGGGCAGGGGACCCCGAGCAGTACTTC.

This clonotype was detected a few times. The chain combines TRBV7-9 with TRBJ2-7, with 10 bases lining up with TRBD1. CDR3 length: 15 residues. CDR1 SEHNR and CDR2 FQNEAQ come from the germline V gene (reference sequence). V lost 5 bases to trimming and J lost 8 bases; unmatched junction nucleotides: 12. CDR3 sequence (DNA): TGTGCCAGCAGCCCGGACCGGGACAGGGGTTTGAAGCAGTACTTC. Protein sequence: CASSPDRDRGLKQYF.